One and the same sample provided the 19 T cell receptor beta chains below, sequenced in a study of cytomegalovirus exposure and HLA in healthy donors. In the PCR, 60 Vbeta and 13 Jbeta primers were used. Sequencing used immunoSEQ multiplex PCR; TCRdb keeps in-frame clones, though not all of them. This sample has fewer than 250,000 clones, with over 75% found just once. The material sequenced was PBMCs. Receptors originate from a human donor in good health.

This sequence joins TRBV19 and TRBJ2-1; 7 positions agree with TRBD2. This CDR3 has 15 amino acids. The germline V gene has CDR1 LNHDA and CDR2 SQIVND (reference sequence). V gave up 3 bases and J gave up 2 bases; unmatched junction bases: 4. The DNA of the CDR3 is TGTGCCAGTAGTATGGCGGGAGACGCCTACAATGAGCAGTTCTTC. Its protein is CASSMAGDAYNEQFF.

This clone has a handful of counts. The V call is TRBV18, the J call TRBJ2-3, with unresolved D. The ends were cut back, 1 base at V and 0 bases at J, with 8 bases in the middle. The V gene's germline CDR1 is KGHSH and CDR2 LQKENI. The CDR3 has 15 amino acids. The CDR3 DNA is TGTGCCAGCTCACCACGCCAGGCTAGCACAGATACGCAGTATTTT. Protein product: CASSPRQASTDTQYF.

The genes are TRBV25-1 and TRBJ2-5; no firm D call. Trimming left V 3 bases short and J 2 bases short, with 13 bases between. Per the germline V gene, CDR1 is MGHDK and CDR2 is SYGVNS. The CDR3 loop spans 15 amino acids. In DNA, the CDR3 is TGTGCCAGCAGTGATCCGGCGGAGTTACAAGAGACCCAGTACTTC. It translates to CASSDPAELQETQYF.

The chain employs TRBV7-6 and TRBJ2-3; 10 positions agree with TRBD2. The junction had 6 bases not matched to a gene; V was cut back by 6 bases and J by 6 bases. The CDR3 runs 14 residues. Germline CDR1 is SGHVS and CDR2 is FNYEAQ. The CDR3 coding sequence is TGTGCCAGCAGGCCTAGCGGGAGTGGCGATACGCAGTATTTT. This translates into CASRPSGSGDTQYF.

A single count supports this clone. The chain is built from TRBV5-1 and TRBJ2-4; 9 bases align to TRBD1. Germline V gene lookup returns CDR1 SGHRS and CDR2 YFSETQ. This CDR3 has 15 amino acids. V lost 2 bases and J lost 5; bases outside the gene matches: 5. CDR3 region: CASSLRTGEENIQYF. DNA of the CDR3: TGCGCCAGCAGCTTACGGACAGGGGAGGAAAACATTCAGTACTTC. Looking up the rest from reference TRBV5-1 and TRBJ2-4 gives the full variable domain: KAGVTQTPRYLIKTRGQQVTLSCSPISGHRSVSWYQQTPGQGLQFLFEYFSETQRNKGNFPGRFSGRQFSNSRSEMNVSTLELGDSALYLCASSLRTGEENIQYFGAGTRLSVL.

This clone appeared once. The CDR3 reads CASSLRAGNTEAFF. The CDR3 DNA reads TGTGCCAGCAGCCTGCGGGCAGGAAACACTGAAGCTTTCTTT. This chain connects TRBV7-8 to TRBJ1-1, with D hard to call. The V and J ends lost 5 bases and 2 bases respectively, with 12 bases between them. This CDR3 is built from 14 residues. Germline values: CDR1 SGHVS, CDR2 FQNEAQ.

The sample holds one count of this clone. V gene TRBV2 combines with J gene TRBJ2-1, with 13 bases that match TRBD2. This CDR3 contains 15 residues. Germline V gives CDR1 SNHLY, CDR2 FYNNEI. The junction had 3 bases not matched to a gene; V was cut back by 6 bases and J by 4 bases. CDR3 nucleotide sequence: TGTGCCAGCAGCGGGACTAGCGGGAATTACAATGAGCAGTTCTTC. Its translation is CASSGTSGNYNEQFF.

This chain joins TRBV15 and TRBJ2-7; TRBD2 agrees at 14 bases. The V and J ends lost 2 bases and 12 bases, in that order; junction bases with no gene match: 9. The CDR3 length is 15 residues. CDR1 is LNHNV, CDR2 YYDKDF, per germline (reference sequence). The CDR3 is CATSRTGTSGSLSYF. The CDR3 region has the DNA TGTGCCACCAGCAGAACCGGGACTAGCGGGAGTTTATCGTACTTC.

On this clone itself: This sample includes further DNA sequences coding for the same CDR3. The V call is TRBV28, the J call TRBJ2-6; a possible D gene is TRBD2 (6 bases). The CDR3 contains 15 residues. Germline-derived CDR1 and CDR2 are MDHEN and SYDVKM. V lost 2 bases and J lost 1, with 6 bases in between. In DNA, the CDR3 is TGTGCCAGCAGTTTAGGAGGGTCTGGGGCCAACGTCCTGACTTTC. Amino acids: CASSLGGSGANVLTF.

For the CDR3, the DNA is TGTGCCAGCAGTAGGGGAACGGGAGCAGGCACCGGGGAGCTGTTTTTT. Residues: CASSRGTGAGTGELFF. The chain uses TRBV7-2 and TRBJ2-2; D is perhaps TRBD2 (6 bases). This CDR3 is 16 amino acids long. V was pared by 6 bases and J by 4 bases, with 18 bases between. Per the germline V gene, CDR1 is SGHTA and CDR2 is FQGNSA.

This sequence joins TRBV19 and TRBJ2-7; weak D call: TRBD1 (5 bases). V was trimmed by 6 bases and J by 9 bases, leaving 21 bases between them. Germline CDR1 LNHDA, CDR2 SQIVND (reference sequence). CDR3 size: 14 residues. This CDR3 reads CASRGPEGGNGQYF. CDR3 coding DNA: TGTGCCAGTAGGGGGCCCGAAGGTGGGAATGGGCAGTACTTC.

The chain is built from TRBV27 and TRBJ2-7; a possible D gene is TRBD1 (6 bases). The germline gives CDR1 MNHEY, CDR2 SMNVEV (reference sequence). Trimming cost V 3 bases and J 3 bases, with 9 bases left between them. This CDR3 is 13 amino acids long. CDR3 sequence (DNA): TGTGCCAGCAGTTTTTTACAGGGCTACGAGCAGTACTTC. It is translated as CASSFLQGYEQYF.

The chain links TRBV19 to TRBJ2-3, with a possible D match to TRBD2 (6 bases). The ends were cut back, 8 bases at V and 5 bases at J, with 23 bases in the middle. The length of the CDR3 is 16 residues. Germline assignment: CDR1 LNHDA and CDR2 SQIVND (reference sequence). This CDR3 is CASLGRRLGWGDTQYF. In DNA, the CDR3 is TGTGCCAGTTTGGGACGGAGACTAGGATGGGGAGATACGCAGTATTTT.

The chain recombines TRBV7-2 with TRBJ2-1; TRBD2 might be the D (6 bases). The CDR3 has 16 amino acids. Trimming removed 4 bases at V and 6 bases at J, with 19 bases between. Germline assignment: CDR1 SGHTA and CDR2 FQGNSA. The CDR3 nucleotides read TGTGCCAGCAGCTCCTATCTTTGGCGGGACGGCAATGAGCAGTTCTTC. This codes for CASSSYLWRDGNEQFF.

The genes are TRBV7-2 and TRBJ2-3, with 13 bases aligning to TRBD2. CDR3 size: 18 residues. Germline V gene lookup returns CDR1 SGHTA and CDR2 FQGNSA. The V gene end was trimmed by 2 bases and the J gene end by 0 bases; junction bases not matched to a gene: 5. The CDR3 spells CASSLKGLAGPSTDTQYF. In nucleotides, the CDR3 is TGTGCCAGCAGCTTAAAGGGACTAGCGGGGCCCAGCACAGATACGCAGTATTTT.

This chain joins TRBV28 and TRBJ2-4; 12 bases are shared with TRBD2. V dropped 4 bases and J dropped 7; count of bases not matched to a gene: 29. CDR3 length: 23 amino acids. Germline V gene data show CDR1 as MDHEN and CDR2 as SYDVKM. The CDR3, as DNA: TGTGCCAGCAGTTCATCGGGCCGACTCCCGCTAGCGGGAGGGCCGCAGGGGATGAACATTCAGTACTTC. This translates into CASSSSGRLPLAGGPQGMNIQYF.

In DNA form, the CDR3 reads TGCGCCAGCAGTATCGGGGGTTTAGGTCTGGACGAGCAGTACTTC. Protein: CASSIGGLGLDEQYF. The rearrangement joins TRBV10-1 to TRBJ2-7; TRBD2 is a possible D gene (6 bases). The CDR3 covers 15 residues. The germline V gene has CDR1 WNHNN and CDR2 SYGVQD (reference sequence). Trimming took off 5 bases at V and 5 bases at J, with 19 bases between the two ends.

This chain uses TRBV7-2 with TRBJ1-4, with D maybe TRBD1 (5 bases). Trimming cost V 4 bases and J 4 bases, with 13 bases left between them. Per the germline V gene, CDR1 is SGHTA and CDR2 is FQGNSA. CDR3 length: 15 amino acids. The CDR3 protein is CASSSPGQGNEKLFF. Written as DNA, the CDR3 is TGTGCCAGCAGCTCGCCAGGGCAGGGTAATGAAAAACTGTTTTTT.

This clone has a single count. This rearrangement joins TRBV4-1 to TRBJ2-7, with TRBD2 matching over 8 bases. In germline, CDR1 is MGHRA, CDR2 YSYEKL. This CDR3 has 17 residues. Trimming took 2 bases from V and 2 from J; bases not matched to a gene: 11. CDR3 in amino acids: CASSQWGSGRATYEQYF. The CDR3 DNA sequence: TGCGCCAGCAGCCAATGGGGGAGCGGGAGAGCGACCTACGAGCAGTACTTC.